The rows below give T cell receptor beta chains drawn from one sample of a study of shared clonotypes between healthy human individuals. Assay used: immunoSEQ multiplex PCR; TCRdb lists only in-frame clones, some missing. Here the sample spans approximately 2,000,000 clones, about 94% being singletons. The material sequenced was naive CD8+ T cells from PBMCs. The receptors originated from a man younger than 35 in good health. Some clones in this sample may be carry-over from other donors' samples. Each CDR3 is given with its conserved first and last residue. The D gene is left open where the match is weak. Size values are once, few and many counts, or a class for expanded clones, and some rows have none.

clone_size,v_call,cdr3_length,d_call,j_call,cdr3_aa,cdr3_nt
few,TRBV16,15,TRBD1,TRBJ1-1,CASSQRQGANTEAFF,TGTGCCAGCAGCCAACGACAGGGAGCGAACACTGAAGCTTTCTTT
.,TRBV6-6,14,.,TRBJ1-5,CASSYPGPNQPQHF,TGTGCCAGCAGTTACCCGGGACCAAATCAGCCCCAGCATTTT
.,TRBV7-9,14,.,TRBJ2-7,CASSSWEGWYEQYF,TGTGCCAGCAGCTCGTGGGAAGGTTGGTACGAGCAGTACTTC
.,TRBV15,15,.,TRBJ1-2,CATSRAARDLYGYTF,TGTGCCACCAGCAGAGCGGCCAGAGACCTCTATGGCTACACCTTC
.,TRBV19,15,.,TRBJ1-1,CASRPRTVEKTEAFF,TGTGCCAGTAGACCACGGACCGTAGAGAAGACTGAAGCTTTCTTT
.,TRBV5-1,19,TRBD2,TRBJ2-1,CASSPTHSLAGAINNEQFF,TGCGCCAGCAGCCCAACACACTCCTTAGCGGGAGCGATTAACAATGAGCAGTTCTTC
.,TRBV6-4,15,TRBD2,TRBJ2-1,CASSDYPSGNNEQFF,TGTGCCAGCAGTGACTACCCTAGCGGAAACAATGAGCAGTTCTTC
few,TRBV28,13,.,TRBJ1-1,CASSLRGYTEAFF,TGTGCCAGCAGTTTAAGGGGGTACACTGAAGCTTTCTTT
.,TRBV5-6,16,.,TRBJ1-2,CASSILMATNLGGYTF,TGTGCCAGTAGCATTTTGATGGCCACAAACCTCGGCGGCTACACCTTC
.,TRBV2,13,.,TRBJ2-5,CASRRILRETQYF,TGTGCCAGCAGGCGGATTTTGCGAGAGACCCAGTACTTC
once,TRBV7-2,15,TRBD2,TRBJ2-5,CASSSRATSGETQYF,TGTGCCAGCAGCTCTAGGGCGACTAGCGGGGAGACCCAGTACTTC
.,TRBV5-5,17,.,TRBJ2-1,CASSLGGGKYNYNEQFF,TGTGCCAGCAGCTTGGGAGGTGGTAAGTATAACTACAATGAGCAGTTCTTC
.,TRBV28,14,TRBD1,TRBJ1-4,CASSFQGAGEKLFF,TGTGCCAGCAGTTTCCAGGGGGCGGGTGAAAAACTGTTTTTT
.,TRBV4-1,16,TRBD1,TRBJ2-1,CASSQPGTAAYNEQFF,TGCGCCAGCAGCCAACCCGGGACAGCAGCATACAATGAGCAGTTCTTC
.,TRBV9,15,.,TRBJ1-3,CASSPGGGPGNTIYF,TGTGCCAGCAGCCCCGGGGGAGGACCCGGGAACACCATATATTTT
.,TRBV2,17,.,TRBJ1-5,CASSEALGPFLDQPQHF,TGTGCCAGCAGTGAAGCGCTTGGGCCGTTCCTCGATCAGCCCCAGCATTTT
.,TRBV29-1,13,.,TRBJ2-1,CSVFYSAHNEQFF,TGCAGCGTTTTCTACAGCGCACACAATGAGCAGTTCTTC
.,TRBV27,14,TRBD2,TRBJ2-3,CASSFGRSTDTQYF,TGTGCCAGCAGTTTCGGGAGGAGCACAGATACGCAGTATTTT
.,TRBV10-3,13,TRBD1,TRBJ2-7,CAIRGQASYEQYF,TGTGCCATCAGGGGACAGGCTTCCTACGAGCAGTACTTC
few,TRBV4-1,15,.,TRBJ1-1,CASSQDIRANTEAFF,TGCGCCAGCAGCCAAGATATCCGGGCAAACACTGAAGCTTTCTTT
.,TRBV12-5,16,.,TRBJ2-2,CASARTPPGSTGELFF,TGTGCTAGTGCTAGGACACCCCCGGGGAGCACCGGGGAGCTGTTTTTT
.,TRBV28,14,TRBD2,TRBJ2-7,CASTLIRPGGEQYF,TGTGCCAGCACCTTAATACGCCCGGGAGGTGAGCAGTACTTC
.,TRBV7-8,19,TRBD2,TRBJ2-1,CASSLALAGGPEGYNEQFF,TGTGCCAGCAGCTTAGCGCTAGCGGGAGGACCCGAAGGATACAATGAGCAGTTCTTC
.,TRBV5-6,13,.,TRBJ1-2,CASSLASGDGYTF,TGTGCCAGCAGCTTGGCGTCAGGGGATGGCTACACCTTC
.,TRBV7-8,17,TRBD1,TRBJ2-7,CASSLRSQGAIPYEQYF,TGTGCCAGCAGCTTAAGGTCCCAGGGGGCGATACCCTACGAGCAGTACTTC
.,TRBV19,14,.,TRBJ2-7,CASSPGQGFYEQYF,TGTGCCAGTAGTCCGGGCCAGGGCTTCTACGAGCAGTACTTC
once,TRBV7-9,17,TRBD2,TRBJ2-2,CASSLIGTSGFTGELFF,TGTGCCAGCAGCTTAATCGGGACTAGCGGATTTACCGGGGAGCTGTTTTTT
.,TRBV6-6,14,TRBD1,TRBJ2-5,CASTETGERETQYF,TGTGCCAGCACCGAGACAGGGGAGAGAGAGACCCAGTACTTC
.,TRBV10-2,11,.,TRBJ2-7,CATLVAYEQYF,TGCGCCACCTTAGTTGCCTACGAGCAGTACTTC
.,TRBV11-1,12,.,TRBJ1-2,CASSSLRSGYTF,TGTGCCAGCAGCTCCCTGCGCTCTGGCTACACCTTC
.,TRBV4-3,13,.,TRBJ2-1,CASSQAVGDEQFF,TGCGCCAGCAGCCAAGCGGTAGGGGATGAGCAGTTCTTC
.,TRBV27,14,.,TRBJ2-2,CASRSGVNTGELFF,TGTGCCAGCAGGTCCGGAGTGAACACCGGGGAGCTGTTTTTT
once,TRBV29-1,13,TRBD1,TRBJ1-5,CSARTGLNQPQHF,TGCAGCGCCAGGACAGGACTCAATCAGCCCCAGCATTTT
.,TRBV5-6,13,.,TRBJ1-2,CASSWSSIYGYTF,TGTGCCAGCAGCTGGAGTTCCATCTATGGCTACACCTTC
.,TRBV28,13,.,TRBJ2-5,CASGLVWGKTQYF,TGTGCCAGCGGGCTAGTATGGGGAAAGACCCAGTACTTC
.,TRBV29-1,13,.,TRBJ1-5,CSGSQGSRGPQHF,TGCAGCGGGTCCCAGGGGTCCAGGGGGCCCCAGCATTTT
.,TRBV6-1,12,.,TRBJ2-7,CASRDGTYEQYF,TGTGCCAGCAGGGACGGGACCTACGAGCAGTACTTC
.,TRBV14,15,.,TRBJ2-7,CASSQTQTLEYEQYF,TGTGCCAGCAGCCAAACTCAGACCCTCGAGTACGAGCAGTACTTC
.,TRBV9,16,.,TRBJ2-7,CASSAASGPNYYEQYF,TGTGCCAGCAGCGCCGCATCGGGACCGAATTACTACGAGCAGTACTTC
.,TRBV28,15,TRBD1,TRBJ2-7,CASRTGQGASYEQYF,TGTGCCAGCAGAACGGGACAGGGGGCCTCCTACGAGCAGTACTTC
.,TRBV29-1,15,TRBD1,TRBJ2-6,CSVVDRISGANVLTF,TGCAGCGTGGTGGACAGGATCTCTGGGGCCAACGTCCTGACTTTC
.,TRBV27,14,.,TRBJ2-7,CASSFSRGAYEQYF,TGTGCCAGCAGTTTTAGTAGGGGCGCCTACGAGCAGTACTTC
once,TRBV27,15,.,TRBJ2-3,CASSLTWGRADTQYF,TGTGCCAGCAGTTTGACCTGGGGGCGGGCAGATACGCAGTATTTT
.,TRBV14,19,TRBD2,TRBJ2-3,CASSQALAGRPASTDTQYF,TGTGCCAGCAGCCAGGCACTAGCGGGACGACCCGCTAGCACAGATACGCAGTATTTT
.,TRBV5-1,20,TRBD1,TRBJ2-6,CASSSSGTGGPPSGANVLTF,TGCGCCAGCAGCTCCTCCGGGACAGGGGGACCTCCGTCTGGGGCCAACGTCCTGACTTTC
.,TRBV28,14,TRBD1,TRBJ2-7,CASSLRGLGYEQYF,TGTGCCAGCAGTTTAAGGGGGCTTGGCTACGAGCAGTACTTC
.,TRBV27,17,TRBD1,TRBJ1-2,CASKLGQGYAANYGYTF,TGTGCCAGCAAGCTGGGACAGGGTTACGCAGCTAACTATGGCTACACCTTC
.,TRBV6-5,13,.,TRBJ1-1,CASGLAVNTEAFF,TGTGCCAGCGGCCTGGCGGTCAACACTGAAGCTTTCTTT
.,TRBV28,17,.,TRBJ2-7,CASSLTQGPYSTYEQYF,TGTGCCAGCAGTTTAACTCAGGGTCCTTACTCTACCTACGAGCAGTACTTC
.,TRBV27,14,.,TRBJ1-1,CASSPARAATEAFF,TGTGCCAGCAGTCCGGCCCGGGCAGCCACTGAAGCTTTCTTT
.,TRBV2,16,.,TRBJ2-6,CASSGYRASGANVLTF,TGTGCCAGCAGTGGGTACAGGGCCTCTGGGGCCAACGTCCTGACTTTC
.,TRBV6-1,17,.,TRBJ1-2,CASSEAWRGFLNYGYTF,TGTGCCAGCAGTGAAGCGTGGCGGGGGTTTCTCAACTATGGCTACACCTTC
.,TRBV27,10,.,TRBJ1-1,CASLNTEAFF,TGTGCCAGCCTGAACACTGAAGCTTTCTTT
.,TRBV7-9,13,.,TRBJ1-6,CASSLGGLSPLHF,TGTGCCAGCAGCTTGGGGGGACTATCACCCCTCCACTTT
.,TRBV9,14,.,TRBJ2-5,CASSPRTGQETQYF,TGTGCCAGCAGCCCCCGGACGGGACAAGAGACCCAGTACTTC